The source of this T cell receptor beta chain is a study of breast tumors, draining lymph nodes, adjacent tissues. Trimming removed 7 bases from V and 6 bases from J; junction bases left unmatched: 9. This CDR3 has 14 amino acids. CDR1 is MNHEY, CDR2 SVGEGT, per germline. TCRdb re-analysed the multiplex PCR reads in MiXCR, keeping a single row per CDR3 protein. The sample contains over 70,000 distinct CDR3 sequences, approximately 29% of which appear only once. This clonotype has a count of ten or more. Breast cancer patients provided tissue from their axillary draining lymph nodes. The TCR sequence derives from a female donor with breast cancer. Some clones in this sample may be carry-over from other donors' samples. The V gene is TRBV6-2 or TRBV6-3, the J gene TRBJ2-7, with 10 bases that match TRBD2. The specimen sequenced was axillary lymph node tissue. The CDR3 reads CASTITGTSVEQYF. The DNA of the CDR3 is TGTGCCAGCACCATAACCGGGACTAGCGTCGAGCAGTACTTC.